These 9 T cell receptor beta chains came from one sample sequenced in a study of cytomegalovirus exposure and HLA in healthy donors. Researchers ran the PCR with 60 Vbeta and 13 Jbeta primers. Here immunoSEQ multiplex PCR was the method, and the copy in TCRdb shows in-frame clones only, minus some. Of about 180,000 clones in the sample, 82% were seen once. Material for sequencing was PBMCs. The receptors here all came from a man aged 35 to 55 in good health and CMV-seronegative.

V usage is TRBV19 and J usage is TRBJ2-5; TRBD1 matches 8 bases. CDR3 length: 14 amino acids. Germline V gene data show CDR1 as LNHDA and CDR2 as SQIVND (reference sequence). The junction had 8 bases not matched to a gene; V was cut back by 2 bases and J by 9 bases. The CDR3 region is CASSIMGDRTPQYF. The CDR3 coding sequence is TGTGCCAGTAGTATAATGGGGGACAGGACGCCCCAGTACTTC. The complete variable domain, with remaining parts taken from reference TRBV19 and TRBJ2-5, reads DGGITQSPKYLFRKEGQNVTLSCEQNLNHDAMYWYRQDPGQGLRLIYYSQIVNDFQKGDIAEGYSVSREKKESFPLTVTSAQKNPTAFYLCASSIMGDRTPQYFGPGTRLLVL.

Only a few counts were recorded for this clone. The chain carries TRBV7-3 and TRBJ2-1; the match to TRBD1 covers 10 bases. Germline V gene sequence: CDR1 SGHTA, CDR2 FQGTGA. Losses at the gene ends were 2 bases for V and 3 bases for J; bases not matched to a gene: 1. The CDR3 has 15 amino acids. CDR3: CASSLGTGDYNEQFF. DNA of the CDR3: TGTGCCAGCAGCTTAGGGACAGGGGACTACAATGAGCAGTTCTTC.

The chain carries TRBV27 and TRBJ2-1, with D possibly being TRBD2 (6 bases). V was shortened by 3 bases and J by 7 bases, with 10 bases between the two germline ends. Per the germline V gene, CDR1 is MNHEY and CDR2 is SMNVEV (reference sequence). This CDR3 has 13 residues. The DNA of the CDR3 is TGTGCCAGCAGTTTTGGGAGGTGGAATGAGCAGTTCTTC. Protein product: CASSFGRWNEQFF.

The chain carries TRBV18 and TRBJ2-5, with D possibly TRBD1 on 6 matching bases. The CDR3 extends over 14 amino acids. Germline CDR1 is KGHSH and CDR2 is LQKENI. V was cut by 6 bases and J by 4 bases, with 15 bases left in between. CDR3: CASSTGQGRETQYF. For the CDR3, the DNA is TGTGCCAGCTCCACCGGGCAGGGGCGAGAGACCCAGTACTTC. Full variable domain (outside the CDR3, taken from reference TRBV18 and TRBJ2-5): NAGVMQNPRHLVRRRGQEARLRCSPMKGHSHVYWYRQLPEEGLKFMVYLQKENIIDESGMPKERFSAEFPKEGPSILRIQQVVRGDSAAYFCASSTGQGRETQYFGPGTRLLVL.

The CDR3 here is CASTPVLDGYTF. DNA of the CDR3: TGTGCCAGCACCCCGGTGCTAGATGGCTACACCTTC. The V call is TRBV28, the J call TRBJ1-2; unclear D gene. The V and J ends lost 7 bases and 6 bases respectively, with 12 bases between them. Germline V gene data show CDR1 as MDHEN and CDR2 as SYDVKM. This CDR3 contains 12 residues.

The chain recombines TRBV19 with TRBJ1-2; TRBD1 matches 8 bases. The CDR3 consists of 14 residues. Losses at the gene ends were 7 bases for V and 4 bases for J; bases not matched to a gene: 8. Germline CDR1 reads LNHDA; CDR2 reads SQIVND (reference sequence). CDR3 in DNA: TGTGCCAGTAAAACAGGGGGTACAACCTATGGCTACACCTTC. Translation gives CASKTGGTTYGYTF.

This chain uses TRBV4-3 with TRBJ1-5, with 11 bases that match TRBD1. Germline CDR1 and CDR2: LGHNA and YSLEER. This CDR3 has 14 residues. V lost 5 bases, J lost 6 bases, and 3 bases stayed unmatched. CDR3 bases: TGCGCCAGCAGCTATGGACAGGGGGCTCAGCCCCAGCATTTT. It codes for CASSYGQGAQPQHF.

The rearrangement uses TRBV21-1 and TRBJ1-4; the table's TRBD1 call for D was not verified on the DNA. TRBV21-1 is given as a pseudogene. The CDR3 is made up of 10 amino acids. The CDR3 region is CASRSGTEFF. For the CDR3, the DNA is TGTGCCAGCAGGTCCGGGACAGAGTTTTTT.

The chain joins TRBV19 to TRBJ1-2; possible D gene TRBD1, 6 bases. V was cut by 3 bases and J by 8 bases, with 10 bases left in between. The CDR3 is 12 amino acids. From germline, CDR1 is LNHDA and CDR2 SQIVND (reference sequence). CDR3 in amino acids: CASSMGTYGYTF. CDR3 bases: TGTGCCAGTAGTATGGGGACATACGGCTACACCTTC.